This note documents a single T cell receptor (beta chain) sequence. These data come from a study of blood T cell repertoires in COVID-19. The J segment lost 0 bases and the V segment lost 5 bases, leaving 9 bases of the junction unmatched. Germline-derived CDR1 and CDR2 are SGHVS and FQNEAQ. The CDR3 has 17 amino acids. Generated by immunoSEQ multiplex PCR, the TCRdb table keeps only in-frame clones and is missing some. The sample has under 110,000 clones, roughly 92% seen once; the top ten hold less than 7.5%. The V and J genes are TRBV7-8 and TRBJ1-4; 7 nucleotides match TRBD1. Specimen: peripheral blood. The sequence was collected from a man over 45 with active COVID-19. Here the CDR3 DNA reads TGTGCCAGCAGCCCGAGGACAGGCGCTACAACTAATGAAAAACTGTTTTTT. It is translated as CASSPRTGATTNEKLFF.